The following is a TCR beta chain sequence with its context. The record originates from a study of blood T cell repertoires in COVID-19. The trim removed 7 bases at V and 9 bases at J, leaving 8 bases unmatched. Germline V gene lookup returns CDR1 LNHDA and CDR2 SQIVND (reference sequence). The CDR3 totals 13 residues. In the original analysis: Counts of nucleated cells, estimated from reference gene primer amplification, were obtained. Libraries were prepared by immunoSEQ multiplex PCR; TCRdb keeps only in-frame clonotypes and omits some of them. That table supplies the V and J calls and clone size; D and trimming were determined from the DNA. The sample comprises about 250,000 clones, 70% to 90% of which are singletons, and 0.9% to 1% rests with the top ten.

The J gene is TRBJ2-4, the V gene TRBV19; 8 bases agree with TRBD1. The source is a middle-aged woman who had recovered from COVID-19. The source material was peripheral blood. The CDR3 spells CASTPTGEIIQYF. Written as DNA, the CDR3 is TGTGCCAGTACCCCGACAGGGGAAATCATTCAGTACTTC.